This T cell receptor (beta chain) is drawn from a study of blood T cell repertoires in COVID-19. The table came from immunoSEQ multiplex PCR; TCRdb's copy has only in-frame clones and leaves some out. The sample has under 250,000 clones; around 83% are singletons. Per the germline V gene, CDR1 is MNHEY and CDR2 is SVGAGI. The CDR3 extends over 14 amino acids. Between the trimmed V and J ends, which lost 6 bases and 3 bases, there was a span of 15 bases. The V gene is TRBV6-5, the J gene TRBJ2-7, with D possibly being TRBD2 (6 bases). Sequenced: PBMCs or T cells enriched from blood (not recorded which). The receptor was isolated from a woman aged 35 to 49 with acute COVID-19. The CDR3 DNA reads TGTGCCAGCAGGGGGGGTCTCTTTGGCTACGAGCAGTACTTC. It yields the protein CASRGGLFGYEQYF.